Following are 30 T cell receptor beta chains from one sample sequenced in a study of blood T cell repertoires in COVID-19. Sequenced by immunoSEQ multiplex PCR; TCRdb stores in-frame clones only, minus some. The sample includes a few hundred thousand clones, 88% of them seen just once. The sequenced sample consisted of peripheral blood. Receptors originate from a woman in her forties or fifties with COVID-19, enrolled during active disease.

This clone was observed a single time. The rearrangement uses TRBV4-1 and TRBJ1-4; 8 bases map to TRBD1. Germline-derived CDR1 and CDR2 are MGHRA and YSYEKL. The CDR3 totals 17 residues. J was trimmed by 7 bases and V by 4 bases; bases with no gene match: 14. The CDR3 loop is CASSLGQGRGYGEKLFF. CDR3 in DNA: TGCGCCAGCAGCCTCGGACAGGGTAGAGGTTACGGTGAAAAACTGTTTTTT.

The chain recombines TRBV5-5 with TRBJ1-2, with D possibly matching TRBD1 (6 bases). The CDR3 runs 13 residues. Germline values: CDR1 SGHKS, CDR2 YYEKEE (reference sequence). With 0 bases removed from V and 13 bases from J, the gap between germline ends came to 16 bases. The CDR3 is CASSLASGGFGTF. The CDR3 DNA reads TGTGCCAGCAGCTTGGCCAGTGGGGGCTTTGGCACCTTC.

The chain recombines TRBV9 with TRBJ1-1; 7 bases agree with TRBD1. This CDR3 has 14 residues. The germline V gene encodes CDR1 SGDLS and CDR2 YYNGEE. V lost 0 bases and J lost 4; bases outside the gene matches: 3. The CDR3, as DNA: TGTGCCAGCAGCGTAGGGACAGGCAGCACTGAAGCTTTCTTT. It translates to CASSVGTGSTEAFF. The whole variable domain, filled in from reference TRBV9 and TRBJ1-1, reads DSGVTQTPKHLITATGQRVTLRCSPRSGDLSVYWYQQSLDQGLQFLIQYYNGEERAKGNILERFSAQQFPDLHSELNLSSLELGDSALYFCASSVGTGSTEAFFGQGTRLTVV.

This clone was observed a few times. CDR3 sequence: CASSSRQGYNSPLHF. In DNA, the CDR3 is TGTGCCAGCAGTTCCCGACAGGGTTATAATTCACCCCTCCACTTT. This rearrangement joins TRBV28 to TRBJ1-6; 7 bases fit TRBD1. The CDR3 sequence is 15 residues long. Germline CDR1 MDHEN, CDR2 SYDVKM. The junction had 4 bases not matched to a gene; V was cut back by 4 bases and J by 4 bases.

This sequence joins TRBV28 and TRBJ1-5; D is perhaps TRBD1 (5 bases). The CDR3 sequence is 14 residues long. The germline V gene encodes CDR1 MDHEN and CDR2 SYDVKM. Trimming took 1 base from V and 4 from J, leaving 8 bases between them. This CDR3 reads CASSLFRGNQPQHF. Written as DNA, the CDR3 is TGTGCCAGCAGTTTATTTAGGGGAAATCAGCCCCAGCATTTT.

The chain uses TRBV19 and TRBJ1-5, with no clear D. Germline V gene sequence: CDR1 LNHDA, CDR2 SQIVND (reference sequence). The germline V and J ends were trimmed by 6 bases and 0 bases, with 12 bases remaining between them. The CDR3 spans 15 residues. For the CDR3, the DNA is TGTGCCAGTAGCCTACAGCCTTATAGCAATCAGCCCCAGCATTTT. It translates to CASSLQPYSNQPQHF.

The chain employs TRBV4-1 and TRBJ2-1; 9 nucleotides match TRBD1. V trimming: 4 bases; J trimming: 4 bases; junction bases outside the gene matches: 8. The CDR3 is 16 residues long. Per the germline V gene, CDR1 is MGHRA and CDR2 is YSYEKL. The CDR3 bases are TGCGCCAGCAGCCCTCTTAGGGACAGGGTATACAATGAGCAGTTCTTC. It is translated as CASSPLRDRVYNEQFF.

J is TRBJ2-7 and V is TRBV18; 9 bases match TRBD2. Germline V lookup: CDR1 KGHSH, CDR2 LQKENI. V dropped 2 bases and J dropped 5; count of bases not matched to a gene: 7. The CDR3 is 15 residues long. CDR3 sequence (DNA): TGTGCCAGCTCACCATTCTCTAGCGGGGTAGACGAGCAGTACTTC. It is translated as CASSPFSSGVDEQYF.

J is TRBJ2-7 and V is TRBV11-3; 12 positions agree with TRBD2. This CDR3 spans 16 amino acids. The J segment lost 2 bases and the V segment lost 4 bases, leaving 6 bases of the junction unmatched. The germline V gene has CDR1 SGHNT and CDR2 YENEEA. This chain's CDR3 is CASSSRTSGVTYEQYF. The DNA for the CDR3 is TGTGCCAGCAGCTCACGGACTAGCGGGGTAACCTACGAGCAGTACTTC.

The rearrangement links TRBV6-1 to TRBJ2-7, with D unresolved. V lost 1 base, J lost 3 bases, and 10 bases lay in between. The germline V gene encodes CDR1 MNHNS and CDR2 SASEGT. The CDR3 contains 14 residues. This CDR3 reads CASSEVKRSYEQYF. The CDR3 DNA follows: TGTGCCAGCAGTGAAGTGAAGAGGAGCTACGAGCAGTACTTC.

The J gene is TRBJ1-2, the V gene TRBV5-6, with unresolved D. CDR3 length: 14 residues. Trimming left V 4 bases short and J 1 base short, with 11 bases between. Germline-derived CDR1 and CDR2 are SGHDT and YYEEEE. CDR3 sequence: CASSAAANNYGYTF. The CDR3 DNA is TGTGCCAGCAGCGCGGCCGCTAATAACTATGGCTACACCTTC.

The rearrangement links TRBV27 to TRBJ2-1; D call uncertain. Germline V CDR1 and CDR2: MNHEY, SMNVEV (reference sequence). The CDR3 spans 14 residues. Trimming took off 4 bases at V and 0 bases at J, with 7 bases between the two ends. CDR3 in amino acids: CASSSPSSYNEQFF. CDR3 DNA: TGTGCCAGCAGTTCCCCATCCTCCTACAATGAGCAGTTCTTC.

V gene TRBV27 combines with J gene TRBJ2-3; D not resolved. The ends were cut back, 5 bases at V and 0 bases at J, with 12 bases in the middle. CDR3 length: 15 residues. CDR1 MNHEY and CDR2 SMNVEV come from the germline V gene (reference sequence). CDR3: CASSNLNPSTDTQYF. CDR3 in DNA: TGTGCCAGCAGTAACTTAAATCCTAGCACAGATACGCAGTATTTT.

The rearrangement joins TRBV5-4 to TRBJ1-2; D call uncertain. With 0 bases removed from V and 8 bases from J, the gap between germline ends came to 11 bases. The length of the CDR3 is 13 residues. Germline V gene lookup returns CDR1 SGHNT and CDR2 YYREEE (reference sequence). CDR3 sequence: CASSLVRLSGYTF. The DNA of the CDR3 is TGTGCCAGCAGCTTGGTGCGACTTAGCGGCTACACCTTC.

This clone was counted between two and nine times. V usage is TRBV4-1 and J usage is TRBJ1-5, with D maybe TRBD1 (6 bases). The CDR3 totals 17 residues. V gave up 4 bases and J gave up 3 bases, with 19 bases separating them. Germline CDR1 and CDR2: MGHRA and YSYEKL. The CDR3: CASSRSETRGTNQPQHF. The CDR3 coding sequence is TGCGCCAGCAGCCGATCCGAAACCAGGGGTACCAATCAGCCCCAGCATTTT.

This clone was recorded only once. The chain is built from TRBV7-2 and TRBJ2-7; 11 positions agree with TRBD2. The J segment lost 3 bases and the V segment lost 1 base, leaving 5 bases of the junction unmatched. In germline, CDR1 is SGHTA, CDR2 FQGNSA. The CDR3 is made up of 16 amino acids. The CDR3 spells CASSLDGSGGGYEQYF. Written as DNA, the CDR3 is TGTGCCAGCAGCTTAGATGGTAGCGGGGGGGGCTACGAGCAGTACTTC.

The J gene is TRBJ2-1, the V gene TRBV5-1, with a weak D call TRBD1 (6 bases). Trimming removed 0 bases at V and 3 bases at J, with 13 bases between. Germline V gene lookup returns CDR1 SGHRS and CDR2 YFSETQ. The CDR3 totals 16 residues. The CDR3 DNA reads TGCGCCAGCAGCTTGGCGGTTTCAGGGGTCTACAATGAGCAGTTCTTC. It translates to CASSLAVSGVYNEQFF.

This clone came up a few times. The chain carries TRBV24-1 and TRBJ2-1; D remains unclear. The CDR3 is made up of 12 amino acids. Germline V gene sequence: CDR1 KGHDR, CDR2 SFDVKD. V lost 6 bases to trimming and J lost 6 bases, with 8 bases between them. The CDR3 DNA sequence: TGTGCCACCAGTTCGAGTACCAATGAGCAGTTCTTC. Protein sequence: CATSSSTNEQFF.

This clone was observed a single time. This rearrangement joins TRBV18 to TRBJ2-3; 13 nucleotides agree with TRBD2. The CDR3 covers 16 residues. The J segment lost 4 bases and the V segment lost 3 bases, leaving 4 bases of the junction unmatched. Germline V gene sequence: CDR1 KGHSH, CDR2 LQKENI. The CDR3 is CASSPTSGGFPDTQYF. CDR3 coding DNA: TGTGCCAGCTCACCGACTAGCGGGGGGTTTCCAGATACGCAGTATTTT.

For the CDR3, the DNA is TGTGCCAGCAGTTATGCACAAAATAGCAATCAGCCCCAGCATTTT. Translated: CASSYAQNSNQPQHF. This chain links TRBV6-5 with TRBJ1-5; D remains unclear. Germline-derived CDR1 and CDR2 are MNHEY and SVGAGI. This CDR3 comprises 15 residues. V was trimmed by 3 bases and J by 0 bases, leaving 9 bases between them.

The chain joins TRBV5-4 to TRBJ1-1; D unclear. In germline, CDR1 is SGHNT, CDR2 YYREEE (reference sequence). The CDR3 spans 12 residues. Between the trimmed V and J ends, which lost 0 bases and 6 bases, there was a span of 6 bases. CDR3 nucleotide sequence: TGTGCCAGCAGCTTGGATTCTCCTGAAGCTTTCTTT. Protein: CASSLDSPEAFF. Supplemented by reference TRBV5-4 and TRBJ1-1, the full variable domain reads ETGVTQSPTHLIKTRGQQVTLRCSSQSGHNTVSWYQQALGQGPQFIFQYYREEENGRGNFPPRFSGLQFPNYSSELNVNALELDDSALYLCASSLDSPEAFFGQGTRLTVV.

The chain combines TRBV7-9 with TRBJ1-1; D is uncertain. V lost 5 bases to trimming and J lost 5 bases, with 15 bases between them. Germline CDR1 SEHNR, CDR2 FQNEAQ (reference sequence). The CDR3 spans 14 residues. This CDR3 reads CASSQRRLETEAFF. The CDR3 DNA is TGTGCCAGCAGCCAAAGGAGGTTGGAGACTGAAGCTTTCTTT.

The chain employs TRBV4-1 and TRBJ2-5; TRBD2 matches at 7 bases. V lost 1 base to trimming and J lost 0 bases; unmatched junction nucleotides: 5. The CDR3 has 16 residues. Germline CDR1 and CDR2: MGHRA and YSYEKL. The CDR3 loop reads CASSQGWGGYQETQYF. The CDR3 DNA reads TGCGCCAGCAGCCAAGGGTGGGGAGGGTACCAAGAGACCCAGTACTTC.

The rearrangement joins TRBV3-1 (or the pseudogene TRBV3-2) to TRBJ1-2; 7 nucleotides match TRBD1. The CDR3 has 14 residues. The junction had 7 bases not matched to a gene; V was cut back by 4 bases and J by 5 bases. Germline CDR1 and CDR2: LGHDT and YNNKEL (reference sequence). CDR3: CASSPGQVAYGYTF. The CDR3 region has the DNA TGTGCCAGCAGCCCTGGACAGGTCGCTTATGGCTACACCTTC.

V usage is TRBV5-1 and J usage is TRBJ1-5; D remains unclear. Germline V gene lookup returns CDR1 SGHRS and CDR2 YFSETQ. The CDR3 is made up of 13 amino acids. Trimming left V 0 bases short and J 9 bases short, with 10 bases between. CDR3 region: CASSLERGRPQHF. The CDR3 DNA reads TGCGCCAGCAGCTTGGAGAGAGGGCGGCCCCAGCATTTT.

This chain links TRBV7-2 with TRBJ1-2, with a possible D match to TRBD1 (5 bases). Trimming took off 1 base at V and 7 bases at J, with 16 bases between the two ends. The CDR3 runs to 15 residues. Germline CDR1 and CDR2: SGHTA and FQGNSA. CDR3 coding DNA: TGTGCCAGCAGCTTAGATCGGGGGGGACGCGGTGGCTACACCTTC. Its protein product is CASSLDRGGRGGYTF.

The chain has TRBV3-1 (or the pseudogene TRBV3-2) and TRBJ1-1; 10 positions match TRBD1. Germline loops: CDR1 LGHDT, CDR2 YNNKEL (reference sequence). V shed 0 bases, J shed 9 bases, and the junction held 10 bases outside the gene matches. The CDR3 has 16 residues. The CDR3: CASSQDARTGGLKAFF. CDR3 DNA sequence: TGTGCCAGCAGCCAAGATGCGCGGACAGGGGGGCTGAAAGCTTTCTTT.

The gene calls are TRBV30 and TRBJ1-2, with 8 nucleotides matching TRBD1. The CDR3 has 13 residues. From germline, CDR1 is GTSNPN and CDR2 SVGIG (reference sequence). The V and J ends lost 0 bases and 7 bases, in that order; junction bases with no gene match: 4. The CDR3 is CAWSVGTGVGYTF. Here the CDR3 DNA reads TGTGCCTGGAGTGTTGGGACAGGCGTTGGCTACACCTTC.

The gene calls are TRBV7-2 and TRBJ1-6; the D is unclear. Deletions cut 5 bases from V and 7 bases from J, with 12 bases between. CDR3 length: 14 amino acids. CDR1 is SGHTA, CDR2 FQGNSA, per germline. In nucleotides, the CDR3 is TGTGCCAGCAGCCCCCCAGGAAGGAATTCACCCCTCCACTTT. Its translation is CASSPPGRNSPLHF.

To note about this clone: The sample holds other DNA sequences that translate to the same CDR3. V is TRBV5-4 and J is TRBJ2-7; the match to TRBD2 covers 7 bases. Germline CDR1 is SGHNT and CDR2 is YYREEE (reference sequence). This CDR3 contains 14 residues. Trimming removed 0 bases from V and 3 bases from J; junction bases left unmatched: 3. CDR3 coding DNA: TGTGCCAGCAGCTTGGACGGGGGGAGCTACGAGCAGTACTTC. Protein sequence: CASSLDGGSYEQYF. Looking up the rest from reference TRBV5-4 and TRBJ2-7 gives the full variable domain: ETGVTQSPTHLIKTRGQQVTLRCSSQSGHNTVSWYQQALGQGPQFIFQYYREEENGRGNFPPRFSGLQFPNYSSELNVNALELDDSALYLCASSLDGGSYEQYFGPGTRLTVT.